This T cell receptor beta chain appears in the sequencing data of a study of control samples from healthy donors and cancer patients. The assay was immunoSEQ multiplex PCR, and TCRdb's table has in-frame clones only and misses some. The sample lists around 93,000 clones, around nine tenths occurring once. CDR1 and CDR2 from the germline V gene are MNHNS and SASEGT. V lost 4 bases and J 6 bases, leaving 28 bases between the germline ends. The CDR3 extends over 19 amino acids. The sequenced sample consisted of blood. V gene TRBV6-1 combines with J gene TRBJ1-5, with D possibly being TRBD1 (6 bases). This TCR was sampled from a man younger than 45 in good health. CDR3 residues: CASSGPTPRRTVGLQPQHF. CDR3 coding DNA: TGTGCCAGCAGTGGCCCAACACCTCGGAGGACAGTGGGTCTTCAGCCCCAGCATTTT.